These 20 T cell receptor beta chains came from one sample sequenced in a study of T cell responses to AZD1222 COVID-19 vaccine. Only in-frame clones appear in the TCRdb table, and some are missing; sequencing was by immunoSEQ multiplex PCR. The sample lists 100,000 to 150,000 clones, almost 95% occurring once. The sequences come from peripheral blood, collected on day 0 of AZD1222 vaccination. The origin of the receptors is an adult in good health.

The chain joins TRBV30 to TRBJ1-5, with D uncertain. Trimming cost V 0 bases and J 1 base, with 4 bases left between them. The CDR3 contains 13 residues. Germline CDR1 and CDR2: GTSNPN and SVGIG (reference sequence). CDR3 loop: CAWSVLSNQPQHF. In DNA, the CDR3 is TGTGCCTGGAGTGTACTGAGCAATCAGCCCCAGCATTTT.

The table lists this clone with a count of one. The chain links TRBV5-1 to TRBJ1-6, with D possibly TRBD1 on 5 matching bases. Trimming removed 3 bases at V and 7 bases at J, with 11 bases between. This CDR3 has 14 residues. Germline V lookup: CDR1 SGHRS, CDR2 YFSETQ. CDR3 bases: TGCGCCAGCAGCTCCAGGGAGGAGAATTCACCCCTCCACTTT. It specifies CASSSREENSPLHF.

The count of this clone is one. The chain uses TRBV18 and TRBJ2-5; D gene unclear. CDR3 size: 14 residues. CDR1 and CDR2 from the germline V gene are KGHSH and LQKENI. Trimming cost V 1 base and J 2 bases, with 8 bases left between them. This CDR3 reads CASSPRLGQETQYF. CDR3 bases: TGTGCCAGCTCACCACGGTTAGGGCAAGAGACCCAGTACTTC. Full variable domain (remainder filled in from reference TRBV18 and TRBJ2-5): NAGVMQNPRHLVRRRGQEARLRCSPMKGHSHVYWYRQLPEEGLKFMVYLQKENIIDESGMPKERFSAEFPKEGPSILRIQQVVRGDSAAYFCASSPRLGQETQYFGPGTRLLVL.

This chain uses TRBV9 with TRBJ1-2; possible D gene TRBD1, 5 bases. The CDR3 is 14 amino acids. Germline V CDR1 and CDR2: SGDLS, YYNGEE. V was shortened by 0 bases and J by 2 bases, with 8 bases between the two germline ends. CDR3 sequence reads: CASSVGSGNYGYTF. The CDR3 DNA is TGTGCCAGCAGCGTAGGTTCAGGGAACTATGGCTACACCTTC.

This chain connects TRBV5-4 to TRBJ1-1; D is uncertain. Germline CDR1 is SGHNT and CDR2 is YYREEE (reference sequence). V dropped 4 bases and J dropped 2 bases, with 6 bases sitting between them. CDR3 length: 12 amino acids. DNA of the CDR3: TGTGCCAGCAGCCTGGACAACACTGAAGCTTTCTTT. Its translation: CASSLDNTEAFF.

This clone was found once. The genes are TRBV9 and TRBJ1-3; 10 bases fit TRBD1. With 1 base clipped from V and 4 bases from J, the junction kept 2 bases outside the gene matches. The CDR3 is 15 residues long. From germline, CDR1 is SGDLS and CDR2 YYNGEE. Here the CDR3 DNA reads TGTGCCAGCAGCGTACGGGGACAGGGGGGAAACACCATATATTTT. This encodes CASSVRGQGGNTIYF.

The V and J genes are TRBV19 and TRBJ1-5, with TRBD1 matching over 8 bases. CDR1 and CDR2 from the germline V gene are LNHDA and SQIVND (reference sequence). With V trimmed by 9 bases and J by 1 base, 5 bases remained unmatched. CDR3 length: 14 amino acids. CDR3: CASSRTGSNQPQHF. The CDR3 DNA reads TGTGCCAGCTCCAGGACAGGGAGCAATCAGCCCCAGCATTTT.

V and J are TRBV7-3 and TRBJ2-3; 9 bases map to TRBD1. CDR1 SGHTA and CDR2 FQGTGA come from the germline V gene. The J segment lost 2 bases and the V segment lost 5 bases, leaving 5 bases of the junction unmatched. The CDR3 sequence is 15 residues long. CDR3 sequence reads: CASSRQGGPTDTQYF. CDR3 bases: TGTGCCAGCAGCCGACAGGGGGGACCCACAGATACGCAGTATTTT.

V and J are TRBV30 and TRBJ1-1; no definite D call. Trimming cost V 3 bases and J 8 bases, with 10 bases left between them. CDR3 size: 11 residues. Germline-derived CDR1 and CDR2 are GTSNPN and SVGIG (reference sequence). The CDR3 here is CAWSAEVEAFF. CDR3 bases: TGTGCCTGGAGCGCCGAAGTCGAAGCTTTCTTT.

The V gene is TRBV7-2, the J gene TRBJ1-5; D call uncertain. V lost 2 bases, J lost 2 bases, and 10 bases lay in between. The CDR3 spans 15 residues. The V gene's germline CDR1 is SGHTA and CDR2 FQGNSA. The CDR3 DNA reads as TGTGCCAGCAGCTTACTGTCGGCGGGCAATCAGCCCCAGCATTTT. As protein: CASSLLSAGNQPQHF.

The CDR3 DNA reads TGTGCCAGCTCACCCTTACCGGGGGCTAGCACAGATACGCAGTATTTT. Its protein product is CASSPLPGASTDTQYF. This chain joins TRBV18 and TRBJ2-3, with D tentatively TRBD1 or TRBD2 (6 bases each). Deletions cut 3 bases from V and 0 bases from J, with 13 bases between. Germline V CDR1 and CDR2: KGHSH, LQKENI. The CDR3 sequence is 16 residues long.

This clone came up once. The rearrangement links TRBV15 to TRBJ2-1; D remains unclear. Per germline, CDR1 LNHNV and CDR2 YYDKDF (reference sequence). Between the trimmed V and J ends, which lost 4 bases and 5 bases, there was a span of 9 bases. CDR3 size: 13 residues. CDR3 residues: CATSTSLHNEQFF. CDR3 nucleotide sequence: TGTGCCACCAGCACCTCACTCCACAATGAGCAGTTCTTC.

The chain joins TRBV28 to TRBJ1-2; unclear D gene. Between the trimmed V and J ends, which lost 5 bases and 4 bases, there was a span of 14 bases. Germline V gene sequence: CDR1 MDHEN, CDR2 SYDVKM. There are 14 residues in the CDR3. The DNA for the CDR3 is TGTGCCAGCAGTCTTCCTGGAAATGGCTATGGCTACACCTTC. Translating gives CASSLPGNGYGYTF.

This chain connects TRBV6-5 to TRBJ1-1; no clear D gene. V was pared by 7 bases and J by 4 bases, with 13 bases between. CDR1 is MNHEY and CDR2 is SVGAGI in the germline V gene. This CDR3 region has 13 residues. The CDR3 sequence: CASKPSGGTEAFF. The CDR3 region has the DNA TGTGCCAGCAAACCCTCGGGTGGCACTGAAGCTTTCTTT.

The chain links TRBV7-6 to TRBJ2-2, with 8 bases fitting TRBD1. From germline, CDR1 is SGHVS and CDR2 FNYEAQ. J lost 7 bases, V lost 5 bases, and 15 bases had no gene match. The CDR3 spans 17 residues. CDR3 loop: CASSPTQGANFNGELFF. The DNA for the CDR3 is TGTGCCAGCAGCCCCACTCAGGGGGCGAACTTTAACGGGGAGCTGTTTTTT.

The chain links TRBV5-8 to TRBJ2-1; D might be TRBD1 (6 bases). In germline, CDR1 is SGHTS, CDR2 YDEGEE. Between the trimmed V and J ends, which lost 2 bases and 4 bases, there was a span of 16 bases. The CDR3 is 16 amino acids. CDR3 residues: CASSLEGGADYNEQFF. CDR3 nucleotide sequence: TGTGCCAGCAGCTTAGAAGGGGGTGCCGATTACAATGAGCAGTTCTTC.

The CDR3 protein is CASSPRTNTNEQFF. CDR3 in DNA: TGTGCCAGCAGCCCCCGGACAAACACCAATGAGCAGTTCTTC. V gene TRBV7-9 combines with J gene TRBJ2-1; D is possibly TRBD1 (5 bases). Germline-derived CDR1 and CDR2 are SEHNR and FQNEAQ (reference sequence). V dropped 5 bases and J dropped 6 bases, with 14 bases sitting between them. The CDR3 has 14 residues.

The rearrangement links TRBV10-3 to TRBJ2-5; 7 nucleotides align to TRBD2. From germline, CDR1 is ENHRY and CDR2 SYGVKD. The CDR3 covers 14 residues. Germline trimming cut 3 bases from V and 4 bases from J; bases unmatched to any gene: 5. DNA for the CDR3: TGTGCCATCAGTGACGCGGGGGTGGGAGAGACCCAGTACTTC. It yields the protein CAISDAGVGETQYF.

This chain joins TRBV11-3 and TRBJ1-2; perhaps TRBD1 as D (6 bases). This CDR3 region has 14 residues. V dropped 5 bases and J dropped 6 bases, with 16 bases sitting between them. In germline, CDR1 is SGHNT, CDR2 YENEEA. The DNA of the CDR3 is TGTGCCAGCAGCCCGAGGGGGATGGGAGATGGCTACACCTTC. Amino acids: CASSPRGMGDGYTF.

The chain uses TRBV10-2 and TRBJ1-3, with D possibly being TRBD1 (5 bases). CDR3 length equals 15 residues. The germline V and J ends were trimmed by 3 bases and 0 bases, with 9 bases remaining between them. The germline CDR1 and CDR2 sequences are WSHSY and SAAADI. The CDR3 sequence: CASSEQVNSGNTIYF. The CDR3 coding sequence is TGCGCCAGCAGTGAACAGGTCAACTCTGGAAACACCATATATTTT.